The clone carrying this TCR beta chain was picked up one time. Other nucleotide sequences in the sample specify the same CDR3. Study processing details: Estimates of nucleated cell counts were drawn from the amplification of reference gene primers. Sequencing used immunoSEQ multiplex PCR; TCRdb keeps in-frame clones, though not all of them. V, J and clone size are taken as reported in that table, and D and trimming were inferred from the DNA itself. The sample records approximately 250,000 clones, approximately 86% being singletons. This entry is derived from a study of blood T cell repertoires in COVID-19. Across the whole study: Samples representing acute and convalescent COVID-19 were sourced from the United States, Italy and Spain. PBMCs, B-cell-depleted T cells, or T cells provided the cDNA or gDNA that made up the material.

The junction had 4 bases not matched to a gene; V was cut back by 1 base and J by 2 bases. This CDR3 has 15 amino acids. Germline loops: CDR1 SGHTA, CDR2 FQGNSA. Seattle cases were enrolled at active infection and followed longitudinally. The chain links TRBV7-2 to TRBJ2-7, with TRBD2 matching 8 bases. This TCR derives from a woman in her 70s with COVID-19, enrolled during active disease. The sample comprised peripheral blood. CDR3 amino acids: CASSLVAGGTYEQYF. CDR3 in DNA: TGTGCCAGCAGCTTAGTGGCGGGGGGAACCTACGAGCAGTACTTC.